A selection of T cell receptor beta chains follows, all from one sample in a study of CDR3 diversity in severe acne. TCRdb redid the calling of the PCR reads with MiXCR, one entry per CDR3 protein. The data hold about 93,000 distinct CDR3 sequences, with 45% to 55% observed a single time. Input material: blood. These receptors all come from a male donor in good health, serving as a control. Both conserved end residues are part of each CDR3. A D gene is named only where the DNA matches it firmly. Expanded clones get a size class; other rows say once, few or many, or leave the size out.

clone size: NA; V gene: TRBV3-1; J gene: TRBJ2-7; D gene: NA; CDR3 protein: CACSRDRGQTGEQYF; CDR3 DNA: TGTGCCTGCAGCCGAGATCGGGGGCAGACTGGTGAGCAGTACTTC
clone size: many; V gene: TRBV4-1; J gene: TRBJ1-1; D gene: NA; CDR3 protein: CASSQVAGTAAFF; CDR3 DNA: TGCGCCAGCAGCCAAGTGGCGGGAACTGCTGCTTTCTTT
clone size: few; V gene: TRBV11-1; J gene: TRBJ2-7; D gene: NA; CDR3 protein: CASSLGGVRYEQYF; CDR3 DNA: TGTGCCAGCAGCTTAGGCGGGGTACGCTACGAGCAGTACTTC
clone size: many; V gene: TRBV2; J gene: TRBJ2-2; D gene: NA; CDR3 protein: CASSEFRGSSTGELFF; CDR3 DNA: TGTGCCAGCAGTGAATTTAGGGGGTCCTCCACCGGGGAGCTGTTTTTT
clone size: few; V gene: TRBV3-1; J gene: TRBJ1-3; D gene: NA; CDR3 protein: CASSKPGTRNTIYF; CDR3 DNA: TGTGCCAGCAGCAAACCGGGAACCCGAAACACCATATATTTT
clone size: few; V gene: TRBV7-9; J gene: TRBJ2-7; D gene: NA; CDR3 protein: CASSFEGEQYF; CDR3 DNA: TGTGCCAGCAGCTTCGAAGGAGAGCAGTACTTC
clone size: NA; V gene: TRBV7-3; J gene: TRBJ1-2; D gene: NA; CDR3 protein: CASSRAAGVYTF; CDR3 DNA: TGTGCCAGCAGTCGAGCGGCGGGTGTCTACACCTTC
clone size: few; V gene: TRBV20-1; J gene: TRBJ2-1; D gene: TRBD2; CDR3 protein: CSAHGRLAGVEQFF; CDR3 DNA: TGCAGTGCCCATGGTCGACTAGCGGGAGTGGAGCAGTTCTTC
clone size: many; V gene: TRBV29-1; J gene: TRBJ2-7; D gene: NA; CDR3 protein: CSVEGWDGPYEQYF; CDR3 DNA: TGCAGCGTTGAAGGTTGGGACGGGCCCTACGAGCAGTACTTC
clone size: NA; V gene: TRBV7-2; J gene: TRBJ1-5; D gene: NA; CDR3 protein: CASSLAKYTYGNQPQHF; CDR3 DNA: TGTGCCAGCAGCTTAGCGAAGTATACCTATGGCAATCAGCCCCAGCATTTT
clone size: NA; V gene: TRBV20-1; J gene: TRBJ1-2; D gene: TRBD1; CDR3 protein: CSAPGQGYTF; CDR3 DNA: TGCAGTGCCCCCGGACAGGGATACACCTTC
clone size: NA; V gene: TRBV10-3; J gene: TRBJ2-7; D gene: TRBD1; CDR3 protein: CAITPGQGGYGYEQYF; CDR3 DNA: TGTGCCATCACTCCGGGACAGGGAGGCTATGGCTACGAGCAGTACTTC
clone size: medium-sized; V gene: TRBV7-6; J gene: TRBJ1-1; D gene: NA; CDR3 protein: CASSLKGVGYTEAFF; CDR3 DNA: TGTGCCAGCAGCTTAAAGGGAGTCGGGTACACTGAAGCTTTCTTT
clone size: NA; V gene: TRBV7-3; J gene: TRBJ2-7; D gene: TRBD2; CDR3 protein: CASSPRLAGDEQYF; CDR3 DNA: TGTGCCAGCTCACCAAGGCTAGCGGGAGACGAGCAGTACTTC
clone size: few; V gene: TRBV29-1; J gene: TRBJ2-1; D gene: NA; CDR3 protein: CSVEKQGNNEQFF; CDR3 DNA: TGCAGCGTTGAGAAACAGGGCAACAATGAGCAGTTCTTC